This T cell receptor (beta chain) was sequenced in a study of breast tumors, draining lymph nodes, adjacent tissues. The V gene end was trimmed by 3 bases and the J gene end by 3 bases; junction bases not matched to a gene: 2. The CDR3 is 14 amino acids. Germline values: CDR1 SGHDT, CDR2 YYEEEE. Study-level results: Data fit most tumor T cells coming from lymph node, expanding in tumor. Luminal-like breast cancer showed significantly greater tumor-nontumor repertoire similarity than basal-like breast cancer did.

TCRdb called the multiplex PCR reads again in MiXCR, with one record for every CDR3 protein. This table has about 22,000 distinct CDR3 sequences, under 75% appearing once. This clonotype was seen at least ten times. Its antigen is unidentified. Material for sequencing was tumor-adjacent breast tissue. The chain has TRBV5-6 and TRBJ2-7, with 11 bases fitting TRBD1. This receptor was obtained from a female donor with breast cancer. Some clones in this sample may be carry-over from other donors' samples. CDR3 region: CASSYGTGGYEQYF. The CDR3 DNA is TGTGCCAGCAGCTACGGGACAGGGGGCTACGAGCAGTACTTC.